The clone carrying this TCR beta chain was counted only a few times. The antigen is not known. This sample was taken from a study of T-cell reconstitution after alpha-beta-depleted transplantation in children. The study's findings and limits: Once a year had passed after transplant, T-cell counts and diversity came mostly from newly produced T cells. Surviving recipient cells, namely T cells and thymic progenitors, were the source of high day-60 TCRbeta diversity in some patients. Roughly two months post-transplant, alpha-beta T cells reportedly originated from several hundred graft clones that had expanded.

TCRbeta library preparation incorporated unique molecular identifiers. TCRdb called the PCR reads again in MiXCR, with one record for every CDR3 protein. The sample consists of about 200,000 distinct CDR3 sequences, roughly 7.1% of them appearing once. Sequenced here: PBMCs, sampled before TCRalphabeta/CD19-depleted stem cell transplant. The receptor was isolated from a boy aged 2 to 9 with acute lymphoblastic leukemia, due to receive a stem cell transplant.

DNA of the CDR3: TGCAGTGCGAACCGGGCCCTCGGAGCAGATACGCAGTATTTT. Translation: CSANRALGADTQYF. This chain joins TRBV20-1 and TRBJ2-3, with unresolved D. Trimming stripped 6 bases from V and 4 bases from J, with 17 bases between. The length of the CDR3 is 14 residues. The germline CDR1 and CDR2 sequences are DFQATT and SNEGSKA (reference sequence).